This T cell receptor (beta chain) was identified in a study of response to subunit inactivated influenza vaccine. A word on this clonotype: Its cognate antigen is unknown.

TCRdb independently ran MiXCR on the RT-PCR reads; one entry per CDR3 protein. The sample holds 630,000 or so distinct CDR3 sequences; 15% to 19% are singletons and the top ten take 11%. General study points: After each seasonal influenza vaccination, few new T cells are recruited, the authors suggested.

The material was PBMCs from blood, obtained roughly 13 days after vaccination. The clonotype originates from a man aged 50-59 years who received an inactivated influenza vaccine.

This CDR3 reads CASSYSTGGNYEQYF. As DNA, the CDR3 is TGTGCCAGCAGTTACTCGACAGGGGGTAACTACGAGCAGTACTTC. This chain joins TRBV6-5 and TRBJ2-7, with 9 bases lining up with TRBD1. The CDR3 runs to 15 residues. Germline V lookup: CDR1 MNHEY, CDR2 SVGAGI. Losses at the gene ends were 0 bases for V and 3 bases for J; bases not matched to a gene: 3.